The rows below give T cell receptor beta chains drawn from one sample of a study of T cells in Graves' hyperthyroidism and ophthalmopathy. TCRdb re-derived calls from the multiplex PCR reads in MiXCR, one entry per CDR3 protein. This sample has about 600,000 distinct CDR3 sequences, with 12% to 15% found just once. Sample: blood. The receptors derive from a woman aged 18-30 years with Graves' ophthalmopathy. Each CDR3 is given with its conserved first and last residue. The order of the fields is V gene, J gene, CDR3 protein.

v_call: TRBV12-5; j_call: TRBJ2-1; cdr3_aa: CASGPQREGRRYNEQFF
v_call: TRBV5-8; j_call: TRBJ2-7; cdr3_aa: CASSWTSGYEQYF
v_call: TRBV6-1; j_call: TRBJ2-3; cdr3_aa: CASSDRQSSTDTQYF
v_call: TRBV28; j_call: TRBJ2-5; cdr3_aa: CASSLWGGDQETQYF
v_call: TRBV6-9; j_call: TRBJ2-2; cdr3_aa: CASSSRTSGRLGLDTVELFF
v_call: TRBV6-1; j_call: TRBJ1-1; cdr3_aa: CASSVDPRTEAFF
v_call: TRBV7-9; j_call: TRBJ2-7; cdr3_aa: CASSSFTGTNPYEQYF
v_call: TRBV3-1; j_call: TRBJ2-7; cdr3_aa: CASSQSGRRGYEQYF
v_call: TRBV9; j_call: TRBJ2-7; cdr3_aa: CASSGTILGYEQYF
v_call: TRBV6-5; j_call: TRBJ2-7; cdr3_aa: CASSYPQRPYEQYF
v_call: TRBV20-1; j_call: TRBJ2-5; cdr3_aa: CSARDRVGRRVAGVTQYF
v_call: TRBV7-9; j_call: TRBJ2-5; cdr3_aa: CASSPRTSGRRETQYF
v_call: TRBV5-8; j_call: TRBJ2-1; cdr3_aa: CASSLFGEQFF
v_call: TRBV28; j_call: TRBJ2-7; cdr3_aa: CASSFTYYGTSGPSSYEQYF
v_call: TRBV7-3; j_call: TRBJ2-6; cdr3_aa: CASSSPGQSLLGANVLTF
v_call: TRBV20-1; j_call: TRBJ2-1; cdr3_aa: CSARGWRISYNEQFF
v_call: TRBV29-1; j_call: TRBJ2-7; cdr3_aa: CSVEARSSAEQYF
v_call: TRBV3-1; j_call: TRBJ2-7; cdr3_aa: CASSQGNWEPIPRPYEQYF
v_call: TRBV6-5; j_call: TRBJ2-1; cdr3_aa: CASSYSWRERYNEQFF
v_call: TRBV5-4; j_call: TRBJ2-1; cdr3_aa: CASSPASGSMNEQFF
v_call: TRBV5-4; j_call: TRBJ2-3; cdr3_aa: CASSDYRLGEADTQYF
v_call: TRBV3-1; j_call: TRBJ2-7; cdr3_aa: CASSQDDSSRGEQYF
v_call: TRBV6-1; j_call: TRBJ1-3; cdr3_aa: CASETAGNTIYF
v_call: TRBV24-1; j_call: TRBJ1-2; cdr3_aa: CATSEYRDGYTF
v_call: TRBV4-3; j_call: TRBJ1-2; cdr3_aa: CASSQDRRDYYGYTF
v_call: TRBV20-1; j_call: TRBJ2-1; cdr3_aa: CSAPSPTSGAYNEQFF
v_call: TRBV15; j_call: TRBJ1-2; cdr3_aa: CATSRETVSAGYTF
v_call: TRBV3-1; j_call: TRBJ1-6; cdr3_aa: CASSPQGYSYNSPLHF
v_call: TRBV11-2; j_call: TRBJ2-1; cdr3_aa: CASSLAGGYSNEQFF
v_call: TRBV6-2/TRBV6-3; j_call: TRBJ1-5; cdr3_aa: CASSSGSWSLVNQPQHF
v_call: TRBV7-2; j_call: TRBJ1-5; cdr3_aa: CASSYATGGGQPQHF
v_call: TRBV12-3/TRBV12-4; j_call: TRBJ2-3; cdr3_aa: CASSFRGWSTQYF
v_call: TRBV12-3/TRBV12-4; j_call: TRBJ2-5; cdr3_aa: CATGGMETQYF
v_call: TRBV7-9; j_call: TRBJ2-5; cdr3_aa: CASSPPLAGEGARETQYF
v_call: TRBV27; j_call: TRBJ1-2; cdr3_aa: CASSLSRGVGYGYTF
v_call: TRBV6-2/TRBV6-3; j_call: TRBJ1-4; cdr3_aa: CASGRQGSYATNEKLFF